The rows below give T cell receptor beta chains drawn from one sample of a study of blood T cells in healthy people across ages. One entry per CDR3 protein results from TCRdb running MiXCR on the 5' RACE reads. Among over a million distinct CDR3 sequences, 35% to 45% were seen once, and the ten largest hold around 4%. Input material: blood. Source of these receptors: a woman aged 18-35 years in good health. Each CDR3 is given with its conserved first and last residue. A D gene is named only where the DNA matches it firmly. Clone size appears in some rows only: once, few, many, or a class for an expanded clone.

clone size: NA; J gene: TRBJ1-1; D gene: TRBD1; V gene: TRBV6-1; CDR3 protein: CATNYNRGQFEAFF; CDR3 DNA: TGTGCCACCAATTACAACAGGGGGCAATTTGAAGCTTTCTTT
clone size: NA; J gene: TRBJ2-7; D gene: NA; V gene: TRBV25-1; CDR3 protein: CASSLRQLGEQYF; CDR3 DNA: TGTGCCAGCAGTCTACGACAGCTTGGTGAGCAGTACTTC
clone size: few; J gene: TRBJ2-7; D gene: TRBD1; V gene: TRBV27; CDR3 protein: CASSFDRGEYEQYF; CDR3 DNA: TGTGCCAGCAGTTTCGACAGGGGAGAATACGAGCAGTACTTC
clone size: NA; J gene: TRBJ1-1; D gene: NA; V gene: TRBV6-2/TRBV6-3; CDR3 protein: CASSLDRPVTEAFF; CDR3 DNA: TGTGCCAGCAGTCTGGACAGACCCGTCACTGAAGCTTTCTTT
clone size: NA; J gene: TRBJ2-2; D gene: NA; V gene: TRBV28; CDR3 protein: CASSSNSLPWSGTGELFF; CDR3 DNA: TGTGCCAGCAGTTCAAATTCCCTACCCTGGTCCGGGACTGGGGAGCTGTTTTTT
clone size: once; J gene: TRBJ2-5; D gene: NA; V gene: TRBV15; CDR3 protein: CATSRGTGPETQYF; CDR3 DNA: TGTGCCACCAGCAGGGGGACTGGCCCAGAGACCCAGTACTTC
clone size: NA; J gene: TRBJ1-1; D gene: NA; V gene: TRBV29-1; CDR3 protein: CSVVGGLAEAFF; CDR3 DNA: TGCAGCGTTGTTGGGGGTCTTGCTGAAGCTTTCTTT
clone size: NA; J gene: TRBJ2-1; D gene: TRBD2; V gene: TRBV27; CDR3 protein: CTSSLGTSGYNEQFF; CDR3 DNA: TGTACCAGCAGTTTAGGGACTAGCGGGTACAATGAGCAGTTCTTC
clone size: NA; J gene: TRBJ2-7; D gene: NA; V gene: TRBV29-1; CDR3 protein: CSVQVYGEQYF; CDR3 DNA: TGCAGCGTACAAGTCTATGGCGAGCAGTACTTC
clone size: many; J gene: TRBJ1-5; D gene: NA; V gene: TRBV6-1; CDR3 protein: CASSGAGAQSNQPQHF; CDR3 DNA: TGTGCCAGCAGTGGGGCGGGGGCCCAAAGCAATCAGCCCCAGCATTTT
clone size: NA; J gene: TRBJ2-1; D gene: NA; V gene: TRBV12-5; CDR3 protein: CASGGRTYNEQFF; CDR3 DNA: TGTGCTAGTGGTGGGCGAACGTACAATGAGCAGTTCTTC
clone size: NA; J gene: TRBJ2-3; D gene: TRBD2; V gene: TRBV12-3/TRBV12-4; CDR3 protein: CASSLGLAGGRSADAQYF; CDR3 DNA: TGTGCCAGCAGTTTGGGACTAGCGGGGGGTAGAAGCGCAGATGCGCAGTATTTT
clone size: NA; J gene: TRBJ1-1; D gene: NA; V gene: TRBV5-1; CDR3 protein: CASFLSGPNTEAFF; CDR3 DNA: TGCGCCAGCTTCCTATCCGGGCCGAACACTGAAGCTTTCTTT
clone size: few; J gene: TRBJ1-5; D gene: NA; V gene: TRBV2; CDR3 protein: CASSEQATSNQPQHF; CDR3 DNA: TGTGCCAGCAGTGAACAGGCGACGAGCAATCAGCCCCAGCATTTT
clone size: NA; J gene: TRBJ2-1; D gene: NA; V gene: TRBV28; CDR3 protein: CASSSQGSYNEQFF; CDR3 DNA: TGTGCCAGCAGTTCCCAGGGTTCCTACAATGAGCAGTTCTTC
clone size: NA; J gene: TRBJ2-1; D gene: NA; V gene: TRBV20-1; CDR3 protein: CSARVLLLADEQFF; CDR3 DNA: TGCAGTGCTAGGGTCCTCCTCTTAGCGGATGAGCAGTTCTTC
clone size: few; J gene: TRBJ2-5; D gene: NA; V gene: TRBV7-2; CDR3 protein: CASSLNGRWETQYF; CDR3 DNA: TGTGCCAGCAGCTTAAACGGGCGGTGGGAGACCCAGTACTTC
clone size: NA; J gene: TRBJ1-3; D gene: TRBD1; V gene: TRBV29-1; CDR3 protein: CSATGFTGNTIYF; CDR3 DNA: TGCAGCGCGACAGGGTTCACTGGAAACACCATATATTTT
clone size: NA; J gene: TRBJ2-7; D gene: NA; V gene: TRBV4-2; CDR3 protein: CASSQELAASYEQYF; CDR3 DNA: TGTGCCAGCAGCCAAGAACTAGCCGCCTCCTACGAGCAGTACTTC
clone size: few; J gene: TRBJ2-1; D gene: NA; V gene: TRBV2; CDR3 protein: CASSLQNNEQFF; CDR3 DNA: TGTGCCAGCAGTCTCCAGAACAATGAGCAGTTCTTC
clone size: NA; J gene: TRBJ2-5; D gene: TRBD2; V gene: TRBV12-3/TRBV12-4; CDR3 protein: CASRPTSGYETQYF; CDR3 DNA: TGTGCCAGCAGGCCCACTAGCGGTTATGAGACCCAGTACTTC
clone size: few; J gene: TRBJ2-5; D gene: NA; V gene: TRBV27; CDR3 protein: CASTDSVRQYF; CDR3 DNA: TGTGCCAGCACCGATAGCGTTCGCCAGTACTTC
clone size: few; J gene: TRBJ2-1; D gene: TRBD2; V gene: TRBV27; CDR3 protein: CASRGPGLAGEVTYNEQFF; CDR3 DNA: TGTGCCAGCAGAGGGCCGGGACTAGCGGGAGAGGTGACCTACAATGAGCAGTTCTTC
clone size: NA; J gene: TRBJ2-1; D gene: NA; V gene: TRBV9; CDR3 protein: CASSVAGVRNEQFF; CDR3 DNA: TGTGCCAGCAGCGTAGCCGGGGTCCGCAATGAGCAGTTCTTC
clone size: NA; J gene: TRBJ1-5; D gene: NA; V gene: TRBV2; CDR3 protein: CASSEVTGSRTQHF; CDR3 DNA: TGTGCCAGCAGTGAAGTTACAGGGTCAAGAACCCAGCATTTT
clone size: NA; J gene: TRBJ1-2; D gene: NA; V gene: TRBV7-4; CDR3 protein: CASASSGRSGYTF; CDR3 DNA: TGTGCCAGCGCGTCGTCAGGGAGAAGTGGCTACACCTTC
clone size: NA; J gene: TRBJ2-1; D gene: TRBD2; V gene: TRBV12-5; CDR3 protein: CASGLVLRGKVDEQFF; CDR3 DNA: TGTGCTAGTGGTTTGGTGCTGCGGGGGAAGGTCGATGAGCAGTTCTTC
clone size: NA; J gene: TRBJ2-6; D gene: TRBD1; V gene: TRBV29-1; CDR3 protein: CSVRQGTGANVLTF; CDR3 DNA: TGCAGCGTCCGACAGGGAACTGGGGCCAACGTCCTGACTTTC
clone size: few; J gene: TRBJ2-6; D gene: NA; V gene: TRBV5-1; CDR3 protein: CASSKATASGANVLTF; CDR3 DNA: TGCGCCAGCAGCAAGGCCACGGCTTCCGGGGCCAACGTCCTGACTTTC
clone size: few; J gene: TRBJ1-1; D gene: TRBD1; V gene: TRBV6-1; CDR3 protein: CASNDRVNTEAFF; CDR3 DNA: TGTGCCAGCAATGACAGGGTGAACACTGAAGCTTTCTTT
clone size: NA; J gene: TRBJ2-1; D gene: NA; V gene: TRBV6-2/TRBV6-3; CDR3 protein: CASSRGGTNEQFF; CDR3 DNA: TGTGCCAGCAGTAGAGGAGGGACCAATGAGCAGTTCTTC
clone size: NA; J gene: TRBJ1-5; D gene: NA; V gene: TRBV7-8; CDR3 protein: CASSRRGGQPQHF; CDR3 DNA: TGTGCCAGCAGCCGACGGGGGGGGCAGCCCCAGCATTTT
clone size: NA; J gene: TRBJ2-7; D gene: TRBD1; V gene: TRBV4-1; CDR3 protein: CASSQDNGQGLYEQYF; CDR3 DNA: TGCGCCAGCAGCCAAGATAACGGACAGGGCCTCTACGAGCAGTACTTC
clone size: NA; J gene: TRBJ1-4; D gene: NA; V gene: TRBV20-1; CDR3 protein: CSAKTQGNEKLFF; CDR3 DNA: TGCAGTGCTAAGACGCAGGGAAATGAAAAACTGTTTTTT
clone size: NA; J gene: TRBJ2-7; D gene: TRBD2; V gene: TRBV20-1; CDR3 protein: CSARSRLLAGMSSYEQYF; CDR3 DNA: TGCAGTGCTAGATCCCGACTTCTAGCGGGGATGAGCTCCTACGAGCAGTACTTC
clone size: many; J gene: TRBJ2-1; D gene: TRBD2; V gene: TRBV25-1; CDR3 protein: CASSDKTHEIAAGGSRLYNEQFF; CDR3 DNA: TGTGCCAGCAGTGACAAAACGCATGAAATAGCAGCGGGAGGTTCCCGCCTTTACAATGAGCAGTTCTTC
clone size: NA; J gene: TRBJ2-5; D gene: NA; V gene: TRBV5-6; CDR3 protein: CASSPGGPETLYF; CDR3 DNA: TGTGCCAGCAGCCCGGGGGGCCCGGAGACCCTGTACTTC
clone size: few; J gene: TRBJ2-7; D gene: NA; V gene: TRBV6-2/TRBV6-3; CDR3 protein: CASTTGPRLTYEQYF; CDR3 DNA: TGTGCCAGCACCACGGGGCCTAGGTTGACCTACGAGCAGTACTTC
clone size: few; J gene: TRBJ2-2; D gene: TRBD2; V gene: TRBV7-9; CDR3 protein: CASSVSGRKTGELFF; CDR3 DNA: TGTGCCAGCAGCGTAAGCGGGAGAAAGACCGGGGAGCTGTTTTTT
clone size: few; J gene: TRBJ2-7; D gene: NA; V gene: TRBV7-2; CDR3 protein: CASSPTGWTSNFEQYF; CDR3 DNA: TGTGCCAGCAGCCCCACAGGATGGACCTCAAACTTCGAGCAGTACTTC
clone size: once; J gene: TRBJ2-5; D gene: TRBD1; V gene: TRBV7-8; CDR3 protein: CASSPHRGRETQYF; CDR3 DNA: TGTGCCAGCAGCCCCCACAGGGGAAGAGAGACCCAGTACTTC
clone size: many; J gene: TRBJ2-3; D gene: NA; V gene: TRBV28; CDR3 protein: CASSRQRYTQYF; CDR3 DNA: TGTGCCAGCAGTCGACAGCGATATACGCAGTATTTT
clone size: few; J gene: TRBJ1-4; D gene: NA; V gene: TRBV20-1; CDR3 protein: CSATGPLGEKLFF; CDR3 DNA: TGCAGTGCTACTGGTCCCCTGGGAGAAAAACTGTTTTTT
clone size: once; J gene: TRBJ2-3; D gene: TRBD2; V gene: TRBV5-1; CDR3 protein: CARSLASIAGSSTDTQYF; CDR3 DNA: TGCGCCCGCAGCTTGGCCTCGATAGCGGGTTCTAGCACAGATACGCAGTATTTT
clone size: NA; J gene: TRBJ2-1; D gene: NA; V gene: TRBV4-3; CDR3 protein: CASSQVYKYNEQFF; CDR3 DNA: TGCGCCAGCAGCCAAGTGTACAAGTACAATGAGCAGTTCTTC